This T cell receptor (beta chain) was profiled in a study of blood T cell repertoires in COVID-19. Study information: Researchers got acute and convalescent COVID-19 samples from the United States, Italy and Spain. Nucleic acid was either cDNA or gDNA, and it came from T cells, B-cell-depleted T cells, or PBMCs.

CDR1 and CDR2 from the germline V gene are SGHNT and YYREEE (reference sequence). J lost 8 bases, V lost 1 base, and 2 bases had no gene match. The CDR3 sequence is 14 residues long. In the study's own analysis: Estimates of nucleated cell counts were drawn from the amplification of reference gene primers. Generated by immunoSEQ multiplex PCR, the TCRdb table keeps only in-frame clones and is missing some. The V and J calls and clone size were taken over from that table, and D and trimming were inferred from the DNA. The data hold about 31,000 clones, with around nine tenths observed a single time. V and J are TRBV5-4 and TRBJ2-1, with TRBD2 matching 11 bases. Sequences were obtained from peripheral blood. The clonotype comes from a man between 65 and 85 years old with active or convalescent COVID-19. The DNA of the CDR3 is TGTGCCAGCAGCTTGACTAGCGGGAGATATGAGCAGTTCTTC. The encoded protein is CASSLTSGRYEQFF.